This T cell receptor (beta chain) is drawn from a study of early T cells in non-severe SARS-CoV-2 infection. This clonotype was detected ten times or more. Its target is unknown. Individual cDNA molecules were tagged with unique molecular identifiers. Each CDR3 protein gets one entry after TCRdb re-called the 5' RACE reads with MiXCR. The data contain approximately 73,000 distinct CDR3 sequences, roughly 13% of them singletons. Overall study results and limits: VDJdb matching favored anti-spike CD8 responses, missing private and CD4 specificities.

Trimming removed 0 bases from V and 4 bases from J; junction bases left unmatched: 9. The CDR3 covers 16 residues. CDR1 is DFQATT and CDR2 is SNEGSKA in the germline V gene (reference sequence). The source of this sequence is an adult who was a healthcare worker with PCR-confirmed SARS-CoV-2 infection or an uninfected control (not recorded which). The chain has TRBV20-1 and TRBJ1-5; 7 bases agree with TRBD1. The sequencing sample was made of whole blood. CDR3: CSARDPAGGINQPQHF. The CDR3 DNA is TGCAGTGCTAGAGATCCCGCAGGGGGAATAAATCAGCCCCAGCATTTT.